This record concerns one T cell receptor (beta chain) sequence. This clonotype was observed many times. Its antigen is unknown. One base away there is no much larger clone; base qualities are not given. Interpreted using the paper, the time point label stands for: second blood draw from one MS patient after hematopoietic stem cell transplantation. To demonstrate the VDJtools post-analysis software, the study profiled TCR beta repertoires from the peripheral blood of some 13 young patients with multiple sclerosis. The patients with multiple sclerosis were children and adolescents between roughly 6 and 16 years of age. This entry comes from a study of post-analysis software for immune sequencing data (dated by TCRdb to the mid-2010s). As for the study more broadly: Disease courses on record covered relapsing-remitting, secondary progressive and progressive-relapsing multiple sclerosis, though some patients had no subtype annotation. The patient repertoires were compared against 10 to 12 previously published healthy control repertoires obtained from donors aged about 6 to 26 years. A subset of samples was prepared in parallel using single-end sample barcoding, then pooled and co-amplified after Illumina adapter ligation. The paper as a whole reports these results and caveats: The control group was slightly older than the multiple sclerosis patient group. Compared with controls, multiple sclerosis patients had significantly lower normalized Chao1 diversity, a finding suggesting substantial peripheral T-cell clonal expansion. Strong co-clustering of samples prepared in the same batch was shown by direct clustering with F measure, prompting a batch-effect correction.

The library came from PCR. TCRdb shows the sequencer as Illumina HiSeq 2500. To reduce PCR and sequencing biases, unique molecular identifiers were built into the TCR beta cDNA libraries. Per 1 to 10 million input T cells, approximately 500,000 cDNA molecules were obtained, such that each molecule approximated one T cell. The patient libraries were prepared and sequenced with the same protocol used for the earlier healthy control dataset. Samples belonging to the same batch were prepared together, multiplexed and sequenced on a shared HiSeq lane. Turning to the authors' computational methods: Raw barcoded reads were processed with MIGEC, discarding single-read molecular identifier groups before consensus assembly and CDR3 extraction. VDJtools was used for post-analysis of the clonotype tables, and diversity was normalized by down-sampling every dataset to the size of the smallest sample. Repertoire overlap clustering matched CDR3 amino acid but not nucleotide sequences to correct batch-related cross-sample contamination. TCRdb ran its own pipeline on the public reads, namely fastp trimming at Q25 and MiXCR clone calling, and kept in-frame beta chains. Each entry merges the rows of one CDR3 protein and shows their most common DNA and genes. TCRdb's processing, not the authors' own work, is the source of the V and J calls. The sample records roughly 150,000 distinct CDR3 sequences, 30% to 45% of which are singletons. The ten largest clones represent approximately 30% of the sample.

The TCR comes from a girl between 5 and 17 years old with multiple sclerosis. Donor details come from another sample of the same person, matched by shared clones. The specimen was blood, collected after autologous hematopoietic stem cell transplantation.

DNA sequence: TGTGCCAGCAGCCCCCTTTTTCAGGGGCTCAATCAGCCCCAGCATTTT. It codes for CASSPLFQGLNQPQHF. The chain joins TRBV27 to TRBJ1-5; TRBD1 is a weak D gene call, 6 bases matching. CDR1 is given as MNHEY and CDR2 as SMNVEV, both from the germline V gene (reference sequence). Trimming at the junction amounts to 6 bases on V and 3 bases on J, and the germline ends lie 18 bases apart. The CDR3 runs 16 residues from the cysteine to the phenylalanine. Only CDR3 DNA remains: 48 bases, in frame from the first base.